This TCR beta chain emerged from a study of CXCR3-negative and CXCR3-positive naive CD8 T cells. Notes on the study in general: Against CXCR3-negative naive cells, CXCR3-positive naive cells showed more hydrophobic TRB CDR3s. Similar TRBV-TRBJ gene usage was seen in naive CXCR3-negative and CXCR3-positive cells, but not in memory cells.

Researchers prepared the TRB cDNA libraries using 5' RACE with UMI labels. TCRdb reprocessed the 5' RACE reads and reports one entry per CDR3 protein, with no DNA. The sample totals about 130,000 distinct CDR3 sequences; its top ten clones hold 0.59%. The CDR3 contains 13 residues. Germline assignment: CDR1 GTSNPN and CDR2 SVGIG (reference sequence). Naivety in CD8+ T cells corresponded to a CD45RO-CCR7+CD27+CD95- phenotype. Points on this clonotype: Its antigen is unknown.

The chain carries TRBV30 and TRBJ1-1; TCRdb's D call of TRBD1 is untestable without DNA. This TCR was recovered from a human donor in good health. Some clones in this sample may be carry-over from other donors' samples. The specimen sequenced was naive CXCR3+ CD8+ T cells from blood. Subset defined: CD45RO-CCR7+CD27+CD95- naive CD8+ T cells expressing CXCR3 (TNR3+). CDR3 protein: CAWNTGLNTEAFF.